The clone carrying this T cell receptor (beta chain) is medium-sized by share. This specimen belongs to a study of PD-L1 blockade in urothelial cancer. The method was immunoSEQ multiplex PCR; TCRdb's version includes in-frame clones alone and lacks a portion of them. The data contain 48,000 or so clones, roughly 80% of them singletons. Trimming cost V 0 bases and J 11 bases, with 20 bases left between them. The germline V gene has CDR1 SGHRS and CDR2 YFSETQ. The CDR3 totals 16 residues. As for time point: peripheral blood 6 weeks after treatment start. The chain couples TRBV5-1 to TRBJ1-4; D may be TRBD1 (6 bases). This TCR came from a man in his 70s with urothelial cancer. The material sequenced was PBMCs, taken around atezolizumab (anti-PD-L1) treatment. The CDR3 loop is CASSLGVDSSRGKLFF. Written as DNA, the CDR3 is TGCGCCAGCAGCTTGGGGGTGGACAGCTCTAGGGGGAAACTGTTTTTT.